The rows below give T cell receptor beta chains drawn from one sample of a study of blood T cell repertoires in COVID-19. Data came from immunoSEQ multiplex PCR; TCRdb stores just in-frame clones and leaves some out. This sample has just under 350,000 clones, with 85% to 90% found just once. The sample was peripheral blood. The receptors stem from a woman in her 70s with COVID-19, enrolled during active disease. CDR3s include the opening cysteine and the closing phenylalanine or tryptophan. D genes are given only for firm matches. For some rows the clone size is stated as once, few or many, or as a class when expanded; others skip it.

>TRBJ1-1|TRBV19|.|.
TGTGCCAGTACCTTGCGCGGGCGGAACACTGAAGCTTTCTTT
CASTLRGRNTEAFF
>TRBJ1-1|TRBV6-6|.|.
TGTGCCAGCAGCCATCATTCCCGGACTGACACTGAAGCTTTCTTT
CASSHHSRTDTEAFF
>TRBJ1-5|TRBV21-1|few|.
TGTGCCAGCAGGAGTACCGGGACACTTGCTAATCAGCCCCAGCATTTT
CASRSTGTLANQPQHF
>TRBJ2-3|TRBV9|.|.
TGTGCCAGCAGCGCCTTTGGACTAAGCACAGATACGCAGTATTTT
CASSAFGLSTDTQYF
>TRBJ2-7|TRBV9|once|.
TGTGCCAGCAGCGTAGAGGGTAGGGGGACCTACGAGCAGTACTTC
CASSVEGRGTYEQYF
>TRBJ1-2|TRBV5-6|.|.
TGTGCCAGCAGCCGCTACAGGGTCTCTAACTATGGCTACACCTTC
CASSRYRVSNYGYTF
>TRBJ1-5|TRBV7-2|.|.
TGTGCCAGCAGCCTTATGTCCGGGACGGGGGATCAGCCCCAGCATTTT
CASSLMSGTGDQPQHF
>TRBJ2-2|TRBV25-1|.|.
TGTGCCAGCAGTGTAAAAGAACAGCCCACCGGGGAGCTGTTTTTT
CASSVKEQPTGELFF
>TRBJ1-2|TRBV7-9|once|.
TGTGCCAGTTTTGAGGCGGCAGACGGCTACACCTTC
CASFEAADGYTF
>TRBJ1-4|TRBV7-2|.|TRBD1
TGTGCCAGCAGCCCAGGGACAGGACGAAATGAAAAACTGTTTTTT
CASSPGTGRNEKLFF
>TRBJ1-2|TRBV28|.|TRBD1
TGTGCCAGCAGTCGACAGGGTGCCGGTGGCTACACCTTC
CASSRQGAGGYTF
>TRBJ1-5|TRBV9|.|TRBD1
TGTGCCAGCAGCGTAGTATCCAGGGGGTCCCATCAGCCCCAGCATTTT
CASSVVSRGSHQPQHF
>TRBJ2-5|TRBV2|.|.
TGTGCCAGCAGTGATGGGGGCAGGCGAGTTCAAGAGACCCAGTACTTC
CASSDGGRRVQETQYF
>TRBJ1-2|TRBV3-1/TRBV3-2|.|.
TGTGCCAGCAGCCAATACAGGGACAAGTATGGCTACACCTTC
CASSQYRDKYGYTF
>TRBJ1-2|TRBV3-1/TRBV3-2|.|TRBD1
TGTGCCAGCAGGCTAACGACAGGGTACGGCTACACCTTC
CASRLTTGYGYTF
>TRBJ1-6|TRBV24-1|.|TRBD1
TGTGCCACCAGTTATGACAGGGGGCTATATAATTCACCCCTCCACTTT
CATSYDRGLYNSPLHF
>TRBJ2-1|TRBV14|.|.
TGTGCCAGCAGCCAAGACGGAACCGCAGGCTACAATGAGCAGTTCTTC
CASSQDGTAGYNEQFF
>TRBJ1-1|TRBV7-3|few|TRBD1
TGTGCCAGCAGCGGACAGGGGGCGATTCGAACTGAAGCTTTCTTT
CASSGQGAIRTEAFF
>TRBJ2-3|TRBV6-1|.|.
TGTGCCAGCAGTGAATTTCCCAGGGAAACAGATACGCAGTATTTT
CASSEFPRETDTQYF
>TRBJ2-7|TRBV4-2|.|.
TGTGCCAGCAGCCAAGAGCAGCTAGCCTACGAGCAGTACTTC
CASSQEQLAYEQYF
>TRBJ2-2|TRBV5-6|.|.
TGTGCCAGCAGCTTGTTCGGGGAGGAGCCCGGGGAGCTGTTTTTT
CASSLFGEEPGELFF
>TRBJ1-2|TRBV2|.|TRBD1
TGTGCCAGCAGTGTCGACAGGGATAGGGGCTACACCTTC
CASSVDRDRGYTF
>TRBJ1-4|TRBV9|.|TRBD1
TGTGCCAGCAGCGTAGAGGGACAGGGGAATGAAAAACTGTTTTTT
CASSVEGQGNEKLFF
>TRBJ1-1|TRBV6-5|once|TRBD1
TGTGCCAGCAGCCTCGACAGGGGCAACACTGAAGCTTTCTTT
CASSLDRGNTEAFF